This TCR beta chain was identified during a study of Graves' ophthalmopathy and Graves' hyperthyroidism. Amplified material comprised TCR beta CDR3 regions derived from RNA transcripts. RT-PCR in the first round used HTBI primers; a second-round multiplex PCR followed. TCRdb reanalysed the multiplex PCR reads using MiXCR and keeps one entry per CDR3 protein. This table holds more than 150,000 distinct CDR3 sequences, around two fifths found once. The CDR3 has 13 residues. Trimming removed 3 bases at V and 4 bases at J, with 9 bases between. The germline V gene encodes CDR1 SEHNR and CDR2 FQNEAQ (reference sequence).

The source is a woman in her thirties or forties with Graves' ophthalmopathy. V gene TRBV7-9 combines with J gene TRBJ2-5; D is possibly TRBD2 (6 bases). The material sequenced was peripheral blood. Here the CDR3 DNA reads TGTGCCAGCAGCTTCCTGCGGGGAGAGACCCAGTACTTC. Translated: CASSFLRGETQYF. Based on the CDR3 plus reference TRBV7-9 and TRBJ2-5, the full variable domain is DTGVSQNPRHKITKRGQNVTFRCDPISEHNRLYWYRQTLGQGPEFLTYFQNEAQLEKSRLLSDRFSAERPKGSFSTLEIQRTEQGDSAMYLCASSFLRGETQYFGPGTRLLVL.